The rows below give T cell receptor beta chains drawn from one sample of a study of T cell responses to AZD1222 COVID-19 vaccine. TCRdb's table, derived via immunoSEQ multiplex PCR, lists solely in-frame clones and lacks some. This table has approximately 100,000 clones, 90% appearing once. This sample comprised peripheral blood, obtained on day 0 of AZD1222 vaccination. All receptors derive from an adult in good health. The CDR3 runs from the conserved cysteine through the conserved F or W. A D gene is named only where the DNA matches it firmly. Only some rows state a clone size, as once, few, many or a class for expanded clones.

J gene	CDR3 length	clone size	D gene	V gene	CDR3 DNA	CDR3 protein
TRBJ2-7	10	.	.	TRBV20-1	TGCAGTGTACGAACGGTCGAGCAGTACTTC	CSVRTVEQYF
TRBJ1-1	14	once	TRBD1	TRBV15	TGTGCCACCAGCAGAGATACAGGGGATACTGAAGCTTTCTTT	CATSRDTGDTEAFF
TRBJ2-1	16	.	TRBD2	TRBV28	TGTGCCAGCACCCGAGAGCTAGCGGGGTTCTACAATGAGCAGTTCTTC	CASTRELAGFYNEQFF
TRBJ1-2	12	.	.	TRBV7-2	TGTGCCAGCAGCTCCAGTAGTGGGGGCTACACCTTC	CASSSSSGGYTF
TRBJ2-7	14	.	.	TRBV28	TGTGCCAGCAAAGGCTATACAAACTCCTACGAGCAGTACTTC	CASKGYTNSYEQYF
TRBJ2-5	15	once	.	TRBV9	TGTGCCAGCAGCGTAGATTTGGCAGCAAGAGAGACCCAGTACTTC	CASSVDLAARETQYF
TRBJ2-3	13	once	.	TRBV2	TGTGCCAGCCTTTATGCAGGGGTAGATACGCAGTATTTT	CASLYAGVDTQYF
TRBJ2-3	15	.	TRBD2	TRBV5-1	TGCGCCAGCAGCTTGGAATCGACTAGCCGGAATACGCAGTATTTT	CASSLESTSRNTQYF
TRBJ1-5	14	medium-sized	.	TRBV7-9	TGTGCCAGCAGCCTACCGGGAGGCAATCAGCCCCAGCATTTT	CASSLPGGNQPQHF
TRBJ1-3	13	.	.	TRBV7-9	TGTGCCAGCAGCCAGATCGATCTGGACACCATATATTTT	CASSQIDLDTIYF
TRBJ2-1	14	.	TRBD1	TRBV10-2	TGCGCCAGCAGTGCGACAGGGTCGATCAATGAGCAGTTCTTC	CASSATGSINEQFF
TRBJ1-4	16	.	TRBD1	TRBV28	TGTGCCAGCAGTTTCCAAAGACAGGGGGTCATTGAAAAACTGTTTTTT	CASSFQRQGVIEKLFF
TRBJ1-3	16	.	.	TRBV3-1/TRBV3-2	TGTGCCAGCGGCAACAGGGTTGGGACCTCTGGAAACACCATATATTTT	CASGNRVGTSGNTIYF
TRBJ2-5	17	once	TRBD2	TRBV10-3	TGTGCCAGCCAAGCGGGAGATTATGGATTGCGAGGGGAGACCCAGTACTTC	CASQAGDYGLRGETQYF
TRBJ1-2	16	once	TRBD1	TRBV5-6	TGTGCCAGCAGCTTAGTGCCGGGACAGGAGGTCTATGGCTACACCTTC	CASSLVPGQEVYGYTF
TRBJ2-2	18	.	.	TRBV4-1	TGCGCCAGCAGCCAATACCCCAGGGGAGGGCTGAAGACCGGGGAGCTGTTTTTT	CASSQYPRGGLKTGELFF
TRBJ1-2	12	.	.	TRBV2	TGTGCCAGCAGTGGTGGCCTCTATGGCTACACCTTC	CASSGGLYGYTF
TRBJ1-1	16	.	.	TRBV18	TGTGCCAGCTCACCACCGGGCGGGGGCCCGTACACTGAAGCTTTCTTT	CASSPPGGGPYTEAFF
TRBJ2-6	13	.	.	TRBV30	TGTGCCTGGAGGGCCCTAGGGGCCAACGTCCTGACTTTC	CAWRALGANVLTF
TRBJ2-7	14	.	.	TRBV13	TGTGCCAGCAGAACCTCTAGGGCCGCCTACGAGCAGTACTTC	CASRTSRAAYEQYF
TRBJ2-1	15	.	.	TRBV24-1	TGTGCCACCAGTGATTACAAAAGGACGGAGGATGAGCAGTTCTTC	CATSDYKRTEDEQFF
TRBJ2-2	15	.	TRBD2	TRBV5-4	TGTGCCAGCAGCTTGCGGCTAGCGGAGGCCGGGGAGCTGTTTTTT	CASSLRLAEAGELFF
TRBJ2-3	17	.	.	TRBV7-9	TGTGCCAGCAGCTTAGCGCGGGGCATTAGGCGGGCAGATACGCAGTATTTT	CASSLARGIRRADTQYF
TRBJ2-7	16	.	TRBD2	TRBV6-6	TGTGCCAGCAGTTCCCCCCCGCGGGGGGGCCTATACGAGCAGTACTTC	CASSSPPRGGLYEQYF
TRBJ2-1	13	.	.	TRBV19	TGTGCCAGTAGTCTTGACAGCTACAATGAGCAGTTCTTC	CASSLDSYNEQFF
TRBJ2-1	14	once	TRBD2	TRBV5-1	TGCGCCTCGCAAACGGGGGGACCCGACAATGAGCAGTTCTTC	CASQTGGPDNEQFF
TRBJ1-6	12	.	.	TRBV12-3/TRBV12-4	TGTGCCAGCAGTATGAACCAGGGACCCCTCCACTTT	CASSMNQGPLHF
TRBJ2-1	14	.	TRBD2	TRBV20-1	TGCAGTGCTAGTTCACGGGGGGGATACAATGAGCAGTTCTTC	CSASSRGGYNEQFF
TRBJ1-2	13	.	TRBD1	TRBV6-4	TGTGCCAGCAGTGGGGACAGAGGCTATGGCTACACCTTC	CASSGDRGYGYTF
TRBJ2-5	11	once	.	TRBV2	TGTGCCAGCAGTGAACATGAGACCCAGTACTTC	CASSEHETQYF
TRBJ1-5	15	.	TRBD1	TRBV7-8	TGTGCCAGCAGCCCCAGGGGGCTTAGCAATCAGCCCCAGCATTTT	CASSPRGLSNQPQHF
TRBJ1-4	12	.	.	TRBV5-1	TGCGCCAGCAGCTTGGACCTCGAAAAACTGTTTTTT	CASSLDLEKLFF
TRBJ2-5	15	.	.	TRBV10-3	TGTGCCATCAGTGAGTCGAGGGGTTACCAAGAGACCCAGTACTTC	CAISESRGYQETQYF